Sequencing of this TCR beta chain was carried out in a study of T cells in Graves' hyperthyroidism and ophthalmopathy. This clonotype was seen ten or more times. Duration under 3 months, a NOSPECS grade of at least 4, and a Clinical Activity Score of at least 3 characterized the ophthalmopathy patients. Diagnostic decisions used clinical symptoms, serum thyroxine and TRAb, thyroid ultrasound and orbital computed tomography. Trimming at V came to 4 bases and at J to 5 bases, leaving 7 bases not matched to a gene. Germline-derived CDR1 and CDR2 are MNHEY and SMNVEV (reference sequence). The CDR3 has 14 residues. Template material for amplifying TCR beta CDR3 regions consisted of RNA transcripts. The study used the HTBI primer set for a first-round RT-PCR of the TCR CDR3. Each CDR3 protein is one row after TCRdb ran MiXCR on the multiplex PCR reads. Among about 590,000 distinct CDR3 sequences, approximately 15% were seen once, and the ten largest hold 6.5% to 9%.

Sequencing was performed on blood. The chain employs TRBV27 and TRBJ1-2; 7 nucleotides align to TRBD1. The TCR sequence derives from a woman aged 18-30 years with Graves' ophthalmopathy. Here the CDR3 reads CASSSDRLTYGYTF. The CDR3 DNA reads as TGTGCCAGCAGTTCGGACAGGCTCACTTATGGCTACACCTTC.